The clone carrying this T cell receptor beta chain was detected a few times. The data are from a study of blood T cell repertoires in COVID-19. Study information: Researchers got acute and convalescent COVID-19 samples from the United States, Italy and Spain. Sample material is recorded as cDNA or gDNA derived from T cells, B-cell-depleted T cells, or PBMCs.

CDR3 size: 16 residues. V dropped 3 bases and J dropped 3 bases, with 15 bases sitting between them. Germline CDR1 and CDR2: MDHEN and SYDVKM. Per the original methods: Amplification of reference gene primers was used by the study to estimate nucleated cell counts. TCRdb keeps only in-frame clones here, not all; method: immunoSEQ multiplex PCR. For V, J and clone size, that table is used; D and trimming come from the DNA. Of around 110,000 clones listed, 80% to 85% are singletons. The V gene is TRBV28, the J gene TRBJ1-3; D possibly corresponds to TRBD1 (6 bases). The receptor was derived from a man between 65 and 79 years old with acute or convalescent COVID-19. Sequenced material: peripheral blood. The CDR3 loop reads CASSLLGGRGGNTIYF. The CDR3 DNA follows: TGTGCCAGCAGTTTGTTGGGGGGGCGGGGTGGAAACACCATATATTTT.